This T cell receptor beta chain appears in the sequencing data of a study of blood T cell repertoires in COVID-19. Across the whole study: COVID-19 samples collected from the United States, Italy and Spain covered acute and convalescent phases.

The CDR3 has 15 amino acids. V lost 6 bases to trimming and J lost 4 bases, with 16 bases between them. CDR1 and CDR2 from the germline V gene are LNHDA and SQIVND (reference sequence). The assay was immunoSEQ multiplex PCR, and TCRdb's table has in-frame clones only and misses some. The table shows around 100,000 clones, with approximately 80% occurring only once. This TCR came from a woman older than 75 with active or convalescent COVID-19. Sequenced input: peripheral blood. This sequence joins TRBV19 and TRBJ2-1, with D tentatively TRBD2 (6 bases). CDR3 DNA: TGTGCCAGTAGGATGGACTACCTGAGGTACAATGAGCAGTTCTTC. Translating gives CASRMDYLRYNEQFF.